Listed below are T cell receptor beta chains from one sample, sequenced in a study of beta chain features in type 1 diabetes. TCRdb's table, derived via immunoSEQ multiplex PCR, lists solely in-frame clones and lacks some. The sample contains hundreds of thousands of clones, roughly 16% of which appear only once. The material sequenced was naive CD4+ T cells from blood. These receptors were collected from a man between 18 and 35 years old in good health. The CDR3 runs from the conserved cysteine through the conserved F or W. Clone size is not always given. Where it is, it says once, few, many or a class for expanded clones.

v_call	j_call	clone_size	cdr3_aa
TRBV2	TRBJ2-1	few	CASSQQGLLNGEQFF
TRBV4-3	TRBJ1-4	.	CASSRGQGNEKLFF
TRBV5-1	TRBJ2-1	few	CASSLVYNEQFF
TRBV6-5	TRBJ2-7	.	CASRPQYSYEQYF
TRBV13	TRBJ2-1	many	CASSVDPGNEQFF
TRBV27	TRBJ1-5	.	CASSLWAGGNQPQHF
TRBV15	TRBJ1-4	.	CATSRDDGGFEKLFF
TRBV6-5	TRBJ2-1	few	CASRLAATSYNEQFF
TRBV11-1	TRBJ2-1	few	CASSTRAAAGSYNEQFF
TRBV7-9	TRBJ1-5	few	CASSLWGQGDNQPQHF
TRBV5-1	TRBJ2-1	few	CASSFGLAEFF
TRBV30	TRBJ2-7	few	CAWRNRGKSYEQYF
TRBV7-9	TRBJ1-1	few	CASSLLGEAFF
TRBV25-1	TRBJ1-6	.	CASSAQGSWGSPLHF
TRBV7-6	TRBJ1-2	.	CASSLGDGYTF
TRBV30	TRBJ2-2	.	CAWSPRGGHRELFF
TRBV23-1	TRBJ1-1	few	CASSRQGERVEAFF
TRBV5-1	TRBJ2-1	.	CASSWGRQNNEQFF
TRBV6-5	TRBJ2-7	.	CASSRQGYEQYF
TRBV7-3	TRBJ1-5	few	CASSPTAGANSNQPQHF
TRBV7-6	TRBJ2-7	few	CASSDPLRDIAYEQYF
TRBV9	TRBJ2-7	few	CASSQGTGRESSYEQYF
TRBV6-1	TRBJ2-1	.	CASRPGLSYNEQFF
TRBV7-2	TRBJ1-6	.	CASSPGQGSSPLHF
TRBV7-9	TRBJ1-2	few	CASSRFLDRPYGYTF
TRBV5-6	TRBJ2-1	few	CASSPETGESYNEQFF
TRBV6-5	TRBJ2-3	.	CASSYGGGGTDTQYF
TRBV7-6	TRBJ2-5	.	CASSEGMETQYF
TRBV5-1	TRBJ2-3	.	CASSAGLAGPSGQYF
TRBV4-2	TRBJ2-1	.	CASSHPGDEQFF
TRBV25-1	TRBJ1-1	.	CASSARDVGGNTEAFF
TRBV18	TRBJ1-4	few	CASSATGGVEKLFF
TRBV4-2	TRBJ2-1	few	CASSQASGTGHNEQFF
TRBV7-2	TRBJ2-3	.	CASSSKREAWYF
TRBV6-1	TRBJ1-1	few	CASSRTGFMNTEAFF
TRBV9	TRBJ2-1	.	CASSPQTPGLAGGLSYNEQFF
TRBV25-1	TRBJ1-1	.	CASMTSYRTEAFF
TRBV27	TRBJ1-2	.	CASSPVGTYGYTF
TRBV5-4	TRBJ2-6	.	CASSRRSGSGANVLTF
TRBV30	TRBJ2-5	few	CAWSSQGMVETQYF
TRBV28	TRBJ1-2	.	CASSSSGGNYGYTF
TRBV29-1	TRBJ2-5	few	CSVARGPGQETQYF
TRBV7-3	TRBJ2-1	few	CASSLRGTATLSSSYNEQFF
TRBV6-5	TRBJ1-1	.	CASSPTGRGTEAFF
TRBV18	TRBJ2-7	few	CASSPPTDGEREQYF
TRBV7-2	TRBJ2-5	.	CASGPGWPYQETQYF
TRBV11-2	TRBJ2-1	few	CASSLGGRSSYNEQFF
TRBV9	TRBJ1-1	few	CASSVVLENTEAFF
TRBV7-2	TRBJ2-7	.	CASSSPTRSSYEQYF
TRBV19	TRBJ2-7	.	CASSIAGGASPRSSYEQYF
TRBV14	TRBJ2-3	.	CASRTSGNGDTQYF
TRBV4-3	TRBJ2-3	.	CASSQATSGGARDTQYF
TRBV7-8	TRBJ1-5	.	CASSLVAWLGQAANQPQHF